Listed here are 13 T cell receptor beta chains from one sample, sequenced in a study of OX40 agonist ivuxolimab in advanced cancers. Measured with immunoSEQ multiplex PCR; TCRdb has only the in-frame clones, and not every one. This table has tens of thousands of clones, less than 85% appearing once. Sequenced here: CD4+ or CD8+ T cells sorted from blood, sampled in a trial of the OX40 agonist ivuxolimab. These receptors originate from an adult with an advanced solid tumor such as melanoma, head and neck, liver or kidney cancer.

This clone appeared a single time. This chain joins TRBV19 and TRBJ2-5; D may correspond to TRBD1 or TRBD2 (5 bases each). The germline V gene encodes CDR1 LNHDA and CDR2 SQIVND (reference sequence). Trimming cost V 1 base and J 5 bases, with 11 bases left between them. The CDR3 runs to 14 residues. The CDR3 region has the DNA TGTGCCAGTAGTATAGTCGAGGGGACGGAGACCCAGTACTTC. This gives the protein CASSIVEGTETQYF.

Only one count was recorded for this clone. The CDR3 coding sequence is TGTGCCAGCAGCGTAGAGAGCGGGGGACCCACAGATACGCAGTATTTT. This encodes CASSVESGGPTDTQYF. This chain connects TRBV9 to TRBJ2-3, with TRBD2 matching over 8 bases. Germline V CDR1 and CDR2: SGDLS, YYNGEE. The CDR3 consists of 16 residues. Trimming took 0 bases from V and 2 from J; bases not matched to a gene: 5.

As concerns this clone: A junction end diverges from the germline sequence, so it may reflect a read error. The rearrangement joins TRBV5-1 to TRBJ2-1; perhaps TRBD2 as D (6 bases). Germline V CDR1 and CDR2: SGHRS, YFSETQ. There are 14 residues in the CDR3. This CDR3 reads CASSLGDSFNEQFF. The DNA for the CDR3 is TGCGCCAGCAGCTTGGGGGACTCCTTCAATGAGCAGTTCTTC. Full variable domain (missing parts from reference TRBV5-1 and TRBJ2-1): KAGVTQTPRYLIKTRGQQVTLSCSPISGHRSVSWYQQTPGQGLQFLFEYFSETQRNKGNFPGRFSGRQFSNSRSEMNVSTLELGDSALYLCASSLGDSFNEQFFGPGTRLTVL.

V gene TRBV27 combines with J gene TRBJ1-1; TRBD1 is a possible D gene (5 bases). Trimming pared 2 bases from V and 7 bases from J, leaving 8 bases between. The CDR3 has 12 amino acids. Germline V lookup: CDR1 MNHEY, CDR2 SMNVEV (reference sequence). CDR3 loop: CASSLQGGEAFF. The CDR3 bases are TGTGCCAGCAGTTTACAGGGTGGTGAAGCTTTCTTT.

This clone was observed a single time. This chain joins TRBV7-9 and TRBJ1-6; a possible D gene is TRBD1 (5 bases). Germline V gene data show CDR1 as SEHNR and CDR2 as FQNEAQ (reference sequence). The V gene lost 1 base and the J gene lost 8 bases, with 9 bases spanning the gap. CDR3 size: 14 residues. CDR3 nucleotides: TGTGCCAGCAGCTTAGGGCAGGGAGATTCACCCCTCCACTTT. Encoded protein: CASSLGQGDSPLHF. The full variable domain, completed using reference TRBV7-9 and TRBJ1-6, is DTGVSQNPRHKITKRGQNVTFRCDPISEHNRLYWYRQTLGQGPEFLTYFQNEAQLEKSRLLSDRFSAERPKGSFSTLEIQRTEQGDSAMYLCASSLGQGDSPLHFGNGTRLTVT.

By its share, this clone is medium-sized (0.01 to 0.1%). The chain uses TRBV9 and TRBJ2-2; D gene unclear. Germline V gives CDR1 SGDLS, CDR2 YYNGEE. This CDR3 contains 12 residues. Trimming shortened V by 4 bases and J by 5 bases, and 6 bases separated the two germline ends. The CDR3 is CASSSRTGELFF. DNA of the CDR3: TGTGCCAGCAGCTCCCGAACCGGGGAGCTGTTTTTT.

The rearrangement joins TRBV28 to TRBJ2-1; D is possibly TRBD2 (6 bases). This CDR3 spans 14 amino acids. Deletions cut 3 bases from V and 7 bases from J, with 13 bases between. Germline values: CDR1 MDHEN, CDR2 SYDVKM. CDR3 bases: TGTGCCAGCAGTTTGGAGGGTAGCGGTAATGAGCAGTTCTTC. Translated, it gives CASSLEGSGNEQFF.

V gene TRBV28 combines with J gene TRBJ2-1, with unresolved D. V was cut by 6 bases and J by 0 bases, with 12 bases left in between. The CDR3 covers 15 residues. CDR1 and CDR2 (germline): MDHEN, SYDVKM. The chain's CDR3 is CASSPDVSSYNEQFF. The CDR3 bases are TGTGCCAGCAGCCCGGACGTTAGCTCCTACAATGAGCAGTTCTTC. Complete variable domain (other parts from reference TRBV28 and TRBJ2-1): DVKVTQSSRYLVKRTGEKVFLECVQDMDHENMFWYRQDPGLGLRLIYFSYDVKMKEKGDIPEGYSVSREKKERFSLILESASTNQTSMYLCASSPDVSSYNEQFFGPGTRLTVL.

The chain has TRBV19 and TRBJ2-2; D perhaps matches TRBD1 (6 bases). The germline V gene has CDR1 LNHDA and CDR2 SQIVND (reference sequence). There are 13 residues in the CDR3. Trimming cost V 6 bases and J 8 bases, with 13 bases left between them. CDR3 loop: CASRDDRLGELFF. The CDR3 DNA reads TGTGCCAGTAGGGATGACAGGTTGGGGGAGCTGTTTTTT.

About this clone itself: This sample includes further DNA sequences coding for the same CDR3. The rearrangement links TRBV6-1 to TRBJ1-2; 10 bases map to TRBD1. This CDR3 region has 15 residues. CDR1 and CDR2 from the germline V gene are MNHNS and SASEGT. J gave up 4 bases and V 6 bases, and 8 bases lay outside the gene matches. Here the CDR3 reads CASRTGTGVSYGYTF. The CDR3 coding sequence is TGTGCCAGCAGAACCGGGACAGGGGTGAGCTATGGCTACACCTTC.

The chain has TRBV28 and TRBJ1-4; 8 bases fit TRBD1. With 8 bases clipped from V and 8 bases from J, the junction kept 7 bases outside the gene matches. CDR1 is MDHEN, CDR2 SYDVKM, per germline. This CDR3 is 13 amino acids long. In DNA form, the CDR3 reads TGTGCCAGCGAAGGACAGGGAGGGGAAAAACTGTTTTTT. Amino acids: CASEGQGGEKLFF.

Relative to its sample, this clone is medium-sized. V gene TRBV9 combines with J gene TRBJ2-2, with 9 bases that match TRBD1. CDR1 is SGDLS, CDR2 YYNGEE, per germline. V shed 3 bases, J shed 2 bases, and the junction held 14 bases outside the gene matches. The CDR3 is made up of 19 amino acids. CDR3 coding DNA: TGTGCCAGCAGCGCCCGACCGCGCCCGGGACAGGGAAACACCGGGGAGCTGTTTTTT. This codes for CASSARPRPGQGNTGELFF.

For this clone: At one boundary the junction diverges from the germline segment, which might be a read error. The genes are TRBV6-5 and TRBJ2-3; TRBD1 matches at 7 bases. The CDR3 is 14 amino acids. The V gene's germline CDR1 is MNHEY and CDR2 SVGAGI. The CDR3 DNA sequence: TGCGCCAGCAGCTTGGGGCAGGGGGCAGATACGCAGTATTTT. It is translated as CASSLGQGADTQYF.